This T cell receptor (beta chain) appears in the sequencing data of a study of OX40 agonist ivuxolimab in advanced cancers. Study results and limitations: The authors did not determine the antigen specificity of the expanded peripheral T cells. Within 6 weeks, CD4+ and CD8+ blood T cells expanded clonally at 0.1 to 3.0 mg/kg.

Remarks on this clone: Antigen unknown.

Per germline, CDR1 MNHNS and CDR2 SASEGT. This CDR3 has 14 residues. V lost 6 bases to trimming and J lost 5 bases; unmatched junction nucleotides: 9. Generated by immunoSEQ multiplex PCR, the TCRdb table keeps only in-frame clones and is missing some. There are more than 100,000 clones in the sample; under 95% occur only once, and 1% lies in the top ten. The chain couples TRBV6-1 to TRBJ2-5; TRBD1 matches 7 bases. The clonotype originates from an adult with an advanced solid tumor such as melanoma, head and neck, liver or kidney cancer. The sample consisted of CD4+ or CD8+ T cells sorted from blood, taken in a trial of the OX40 agonist ivuxolimab. This CDR3 reads CASSPQGQWETQYF. CDR3 DNA sequence: TGTGCCAGCAGCCCACAGGGGCAATGGGAGACCCAGTACTTC.